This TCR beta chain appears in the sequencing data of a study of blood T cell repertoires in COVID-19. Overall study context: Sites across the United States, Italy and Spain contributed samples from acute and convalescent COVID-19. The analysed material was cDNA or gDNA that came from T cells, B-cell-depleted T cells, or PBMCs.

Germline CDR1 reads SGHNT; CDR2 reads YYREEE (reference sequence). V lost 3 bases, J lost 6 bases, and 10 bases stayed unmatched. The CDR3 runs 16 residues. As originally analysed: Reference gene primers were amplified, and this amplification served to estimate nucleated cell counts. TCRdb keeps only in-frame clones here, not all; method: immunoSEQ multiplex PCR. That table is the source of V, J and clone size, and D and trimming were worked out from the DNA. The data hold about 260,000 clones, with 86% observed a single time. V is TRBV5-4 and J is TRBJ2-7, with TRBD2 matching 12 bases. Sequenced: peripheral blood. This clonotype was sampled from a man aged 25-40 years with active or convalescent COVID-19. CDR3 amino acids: CASSSSDLAGGPEQYF. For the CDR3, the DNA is TGTGCCAGCAGCTCATCCGACCTAGCGGGGGGGCCCGAGCAGTACTTC.